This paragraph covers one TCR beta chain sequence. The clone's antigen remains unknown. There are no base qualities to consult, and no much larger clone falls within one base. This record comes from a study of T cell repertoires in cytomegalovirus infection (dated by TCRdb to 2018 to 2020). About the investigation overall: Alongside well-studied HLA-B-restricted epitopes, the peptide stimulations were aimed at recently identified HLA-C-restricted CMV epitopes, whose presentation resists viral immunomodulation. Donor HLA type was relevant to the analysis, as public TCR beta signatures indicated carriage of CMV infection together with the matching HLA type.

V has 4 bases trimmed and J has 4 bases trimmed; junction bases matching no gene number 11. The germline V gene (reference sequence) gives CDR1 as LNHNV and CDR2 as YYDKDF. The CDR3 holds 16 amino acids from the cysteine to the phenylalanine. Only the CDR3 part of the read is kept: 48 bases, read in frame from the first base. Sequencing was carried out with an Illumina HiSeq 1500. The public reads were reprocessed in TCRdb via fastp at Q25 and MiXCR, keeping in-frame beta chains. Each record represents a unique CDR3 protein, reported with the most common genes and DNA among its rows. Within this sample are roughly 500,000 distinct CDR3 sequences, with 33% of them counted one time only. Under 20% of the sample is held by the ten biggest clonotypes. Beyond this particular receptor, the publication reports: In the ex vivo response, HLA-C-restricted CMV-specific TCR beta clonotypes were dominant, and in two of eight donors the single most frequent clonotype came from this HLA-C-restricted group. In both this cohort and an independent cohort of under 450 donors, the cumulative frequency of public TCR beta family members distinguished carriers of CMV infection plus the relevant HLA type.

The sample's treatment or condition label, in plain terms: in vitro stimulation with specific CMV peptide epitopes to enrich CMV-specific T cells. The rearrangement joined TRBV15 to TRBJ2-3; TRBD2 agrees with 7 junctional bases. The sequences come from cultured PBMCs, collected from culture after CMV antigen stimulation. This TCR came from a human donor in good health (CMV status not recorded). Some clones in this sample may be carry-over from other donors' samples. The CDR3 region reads CATSTATTSLADTQYF. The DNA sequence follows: TGTGCCACCAGCACCGCGACGACTAGCTTAGCAGATACGCAGTATTTT.